This T cell receptor (beta chain) appears in the sequencing data of a study of T cell clusters in autoimmune cytopenias. The CDR3 totals 12 residues. The germline CDR1 and CDR2 sequences are PRHDT and FYEKMQ (reference sequence). Each sample's input was approximately 0.25 ug genomic DNA, some 34,000 genome equivalents. Notes on the study in general: TRB repertoire shifts in secondary cytopenia and chronic lymphocytic leukemia mostly reflected lymphoma, not autoimmunity. The T cell clusters came from computational analysis alone and lack functional validation.

TRB was amplified by touch-down multiplex PCR, primer pools A and B combined. Reanalyzing the multiplex PCR reads, TCRdb keeps one entry per CDR3 protein, without DNA. The sample has fewer than 3,000 distinct CDR3 sequences, and its top ten clones hold roughly 35%. Frequency places this clonotype as medium-sized. Its antigen is currently unknown. The clonotype comes from a human donor with an autoimmune cytopenia, with autoimmune hepatitis or in good health (not recorded which). The sample was peripheral blood. This sequence joins TRBV13 and TRBJ1-2. This chain's CDR3 is CASSLGDYGYTF. The full variable domain, rest sourced from reference TRBV13 and TRBJ1-2, is AAGVIQSPRHLIKEKRETATLKCYPIPRHDTVYWYQQGPGQDPQFLISFYEKMQSDKGSIPDRFSAQQFSDYHSELNMSSLELGDSALYFCASSLGDYGYTFGSGTRLTVV.